This is a list of T cell receptor beta chains from one sample in a study of T cell responses to AZD1222 COVID-19 vaccine. Produced via immunoSEQ multiplex PCR; TCRdb's table is partial and in-frame only. The data show about 200,000 clones, with around 94% seen just once and 1.5% to 2% held by the top ten. This specimen consisted of peripheral blood, obtained 28 days after the second dose of the MenACWY control vaccine. The source is an adult who received the MenACWY meningococcal vaccine as a control. CDR3s include the opening cysteine and the closing phenylalanine or tryptophan. A D gene is named only where the DNA matches it firmly. Some rows mark clone size as missing; the rest say once, few, many or name a class of expanded clone.

d_call	clone_size	j_call	v_call	cdr3_aa	cdr3_nt
.	few	TRBJ2-2	TRBV24-1	CATSENRDTGELFF	TGTGCCACCAGTGAGAACAGGGACACCGGGGAGCTGTTTTTT
.	.	TRBJ1-2	TRBV7-9	CASSPRGGIYGYTF	TGTGCCAGCAGCCCCCGGGGGGGGATCTATGGCTACACCTTC
TRBD2	.	TRBJ2-3	TRBV24-1	CATSDLPSGEPTQYF	TGTGCCACCAGTGATTTGCCCAGCGGGGAGCCTACGCAGTATTTT
TRBD2	.	TRBJ2-3	TRBV9	CASSESAGGETDTQYF	TGTGCCAGCAGCGAATCAGCGGGGGGGGAAACAGATACGCAGTATTTT
.	.	TRBJ2-7	TRBV11-2	CASSSLSGRSSYEQYF	TGTGCCAGCAGCTCATTGAGCGGAAGGAGCTCCTACGAGCAGTACTTC
.	.	TRBJ2-2	TRBV5-1	CASSPPGQGNTGELFF	TGCGCCAGCAGCCCCCCAGGGCAGGGGAACACCGGGGAGCTGTTTTTT
.	once	TRBJ1-4	TRBV11-2	CASRISGAATNEKLFF	TGTGCCAGCAGGATTTCAGGGGCAGCAACTAATGAAAAACTGTTTTTT
TRBD1	.	TRBJ1-1	TRBV7-3	CASRQGLNTEAFF	TGTGCCAGCCGACAGGGGTTGAACACTGAAGCTTTCTTT
.	.	TRBJ1-3	TRBV5-8	CASDLRPRSSGNTIYF	TGTGCCAGCGATTTGAGGCCCCGGAGCTCTGGAAACACCATATATTTT
.	.	TRBJ2-7	TRBV6-1	CASSEPGASSYEQYF	TGTGCCAGCAGTGAACCGGGGGCGAGCTCCTACGAGCAGTACTTC
.	.	TRBJ2-7	TRBV27	CASSKWSSYEQYF	TGTGCCAGCAGTAAATGGAGCTCCTACGAGCAGTACTTC
.	.	TRBJ1-3	TRBV7-9	CASSRVQADTIYF	TGTGCCAGCAGCCGAGTCCAGGCCGACACCATATATTTT
TRBD1	.	TRBJ1-1	TRBV7-9	CANGPGTGNTEAFF	TGTGCCAACGGTCCCGGGACAGGGAACACTGAAGCTTTCTTT
TRBD1	once	TRBJ1-6	TRBV10-3	CAIRAGQGAVSPLHF	TGTGCCATCAGAGCGGGACAGGGAGCGGTTTCACCCCTCCACTTT
.	.	TRBJ2-2	TRBV18	CASSDVGELFF	TGTGCCAGCTCTGACGTCGGGGAGCTGTTTTTT
.	.	TRBJ1-6	TRBV19	CASSPEAGLPLHF	TGTGCCAGTAGTCCAGAGGCGGGGTTGCCCCTCCACTTT
.	once	TRBJ1-2	TRBV11-2	CASSTGYGYTF	TGTGCCAGCAGTACGGGATATGGCTACACCTTC
.	.	TRBJ1-3	TRBV18	CASSPPTAGNTIYF	TGTGCCAGCTCACCACCGACGGCTGGAAACACCATATATTTT
.	.	TRBJ2-2	TRBV5-1	CASSLLQGNTGELFF	TGCGCCAGCAGCTTGTTACAGGGGAACACCGGGGAGCTGTTTTTT
.	.	TRBJ1-4	TRBV10-3	CAISETGTNEKLFF	TGTGCCATCAGTGAGACAGGAACTAATGAAAAACTGTTTTTT
.	.	TRBJ1-1	TRBV14	CASSPSRMWTEAFF	TGTGCCAGCAGCCCCAGCAGGATGTGGACTGAAGCTTTCTTT
.	.	TRBJ2-7	TRBV5-1	CASSLAVSYEQYF	TGCGCCAGCAGCTTGGCAGTCTCCTACGAGCAGTACTTC
.	.	TRBJ2-7	TRBV6-1	CASSEGWRGVDEQYF	TGTGCCAGCAGTGAGGGTTGGCGGGGAGTAGACGAGCAGTACTTC
.	.	TRBJ2-5	TRBV18	CASSPVPGGETQYF	TGTGCCAGCTCACCAGTCCCAGGAGGGGAGACCCAGTACTTC
TRBD1	.	TRBJ2-7	TRBV9	CASSVDPGGRWEQYF	TGTGCCAGCAGCGTAGATCCAGGGGGCAGGTGGGAGCAGTACTTC
.	.	TRBJ2-7	TRBV9	CASNDGGPYEQYF	TGTGCCAGCAACGACGGGGGCCCTTACGAGCAGTACTTC
TRBD2	.	TRBJ2-7	TRBV27	CASSSGLGGREQYF	TGTGCCAGCAGTTCGGGACTAGGGGGACGAGAGCAGTACTTC
TRBD2	.	TRBJ2-2	TRBV7-3	CASSSGLASGELFF	TGTGCCAGCAGCTCCGGACTAGCTTCGGGGGAGCTGTTTTTT
TRBD2	.	TRBJ2-3	TRBV3-1/TRBV3-2	CASSRTSGGAADTQYF	TGTGCCAGCAGCAGGACTAGCGGGGGGGCCGCAGATACGCAGTATTTT
.	.	TRBJ1-4	TRBV6-5	CASSYGWDNEKLFF	TGTGCCAGCAGTTACGGTTGGGATAATGAAAAACTGTTTTTT
.	.	TRBJ2-1	TRBV4-3	CASSQGRGQSNEQFF	TGCGCCAGCAGCCAAGGGCGGGGGCAGTCCAATGAGCAGTTCTTC
.	.	TRBJ2-7	TRBV5-1	CASSLQPDASEQYF	TGCGCCAGCAGCTTACAACCAGACGCGAGCGAGCAGTACTTC
.	.	TRBJ2-2	TRBV7-8	CASSRGVGGMGPGELFF	TGTGCCAGCAGCCGAGGAGTAGGGGGTATGGGACCCGGGGAGCTGTTTTTT
.	.	TRBJ1-2	TRBV3-1/TRBV3-2	CASSHGGDYGYTF	TGTGCCAGCAGCCACGGGGGGGACTATGGCTACACCTTC
.	.	TRBJ1-1	TRBV12-3/TRBV12-4	CASSLRRTEAFF	TGTGCCAGCAGTTTACGTCGAACTGAAGCTTTCTTT
.	.	TRBJ2-7	TRBV28	CASSPRTEVYEQYF	TGTGCCAGCAGTCCGAGGACAGAGGTCTACGAGCAGTACTTC
.	.	TRBJ2-2	TRBV28	CASSRSRGSTGELFF	TGTGCCAGCAGTCGATCTAGGGGGAGCACCGGGGAGCTGTTTTTT
TRBD2	.	TRBJ2-1	TRBV5-1	CASSPGLAGDNEQFF	TGCGCCAGCAGCCCGGGACTAGCGGGAGATAATGAGCAGTTCTTC
.	.	TRBJ2-4	TRBV27	CASSSSIGGNIQYF	TGTGCCAGCAGTTCATCCATAGGGGGGAACATTCAGTACTTC
.	.	TRBJ2-7	TRBV5-4	CASSFGESSYEQYF	TGTGCCAGCAGCTTTGGCGAGAGCTCCTACGAGCAGTACTTC
.	.	TRBJ2-3	TRBV5-6	CASSLGQGYTDTQYF	TGTGCCAGCAGCTTGGGTCAGGGGTACACAGATACGCAGTATTTT
TRBD2	.	TRBJ2-3	TRBV5-5	CASSRGLADTDTQYF	TGTGCCAGCAGCCGAGGACTAGCGGACACAGATACGCAGTATTTT
.	.	TRBJ2-7	TRBV7-9	CASGPHSSYEQYF	TGTGCCAGCGGGCCTCACTCCTCCTACGAGCAGTACTTC
.	.	TRBJ1-4	TRBV7-9	CASSLGQGSGEKLFF	TGTGCCAGCAGCTTGGGTCAGGGGTCTGGTGAAAAACTGTTTTTT
.	.	TRBJ2-4	TRBV6-2/TRBV6-3	CASSYSPGQRVAKNIQYF	TGTGCCAGCAGTTACTCGCCCGGACAAAGGGTCGCCAAAAACATTCAGTACTTC
.	.	TRBJ2-3	TRBV16	CASCTPGEPTDTQYF	TGTGCCAGCTGCACTCCGGGGGAGCCCACAGATACGCAGTATTTT
TRBD1	.	TRBJ2-7	TRBV28	CASSGDDGTVAYEQYF	TGTGCCAGCAGCGGCGATGACGGGACAGTCGCCTACGAGCAGTACTTC
TRBD2	.	TRBJ2-4	TRBV7-9	CASRNSGSGENIQYF	TGTGCCAGCAGGAATAGCGGGAGCGGAGAAAACATTCAGTACTTC
.	.	TRBJ1-2	TRBV9	CASSVADGDLGYTF	TGTGCCAGCAGCGTAGCTGACGGGGATTTAGGCTACACCTTC
.	.	TRBJ2-3	TRBV5-8	CASSSSGLVEGTDTQYF	TGTGCCAGCAGCAGCTCCGGCCTGGTAGAGGGCACAGATACGCAGTATTTT
TRBD1	.	TRBJ1-4	TRBV6-5	CASTARGQNEKLFF	TGTGCCAGCACTGCGAGGGGACAGAATGAAAAACTGTTTTTT
.	once	TRBJ2-7	TRBV6-6	CASSYSQGLGFEQYF	TGTGCCAGCAGTTACTCCCAGGGGCTGGGCTTCGAGCAGTACTTC